The 17 T cell receptor beta chains given below trace back to one sample, sequenced in a study of monozygotic twins with inflammatory bowel disease. TCRdb re-called the 5' RACE reads and gives one entry per CDR3 protein, without DNA. The sample data list 150,000 to 200,000 distinct CDR3 sequences. Specimen: blood. The receptors come from a human donor with ulcerative colitis or Crohn's disease, or a healthy co-twin of an affected twin (not recorded which).

The V and J genes are TRBV4-3 and TRBJ1-4. This CDR3 is built from 15 residues. CDR1 and CDR2 (germline): LGHNA, YSLEER. CDR3 residues: CASSRLDGLNGKLFF.

CDR3 loop: CATSRETRGGYNEQFF. The rearrangement links TRBV15 to TRBJ2-1; the D gene TCRdb calls, TRBD2, cannot be checked with no DNA. CDR1 is LNHNV and CDR2 is YYDKDF in the germline V gene (reference sequence). The CDR3 has 16 residues.

J is TRBJ2-7 and V is TRBV5-5; TCRdb returns TRBD1, unconfirmable since there is no DNA. This CDR3 has 16 residues. Per the germline V gene, CDR1 is SGHKS and CDR2 is YYEKEE (reference sequence). The CDR3 spells CASSDRTGASPWEQYF.

The chain carries TRBV16 and TRBJ2-4; TCRdb's D call of TRBD1 is untestable without DNA. The CDR3 has 14 residues. Germline values: CDR1 KGHSY, CDR2 FQNENV. This CDR3 reads CASSLPGQQNIQYF.

V is TRBV2 and J is TRBJ2-1; TCRdb's D call, TRBD1, is unchecked because there is no DNA. This CDR3 has 11 amino acids. Germline V lookup: CDR1 SNHLY, CDR2 FYNNEI. This CDR3 is CATQRRLGQFF.

CDR3: CASSQGDRATNEKLFF. V is TRBV4-3 and J is TRBJ1-4; TCRdb reports TRBD1, a call that lacks DNA to check it against. The germline V gene encodes CDR1 LGHNA and CDR2 YSLEER. The CDR3 loop spans 16 amino acids.

The genes are TRBV7-9 and TRBJ1-5; TCRdb selects TRBD1, and the lack of DNA leaves this call unchecked. This CDR3 contains 16 residues. The V gene's germline CDR1 is SEHNR and CDR2 FQNEAQ (reference sequence). The chain's CDR3 is CASSPDGTVPNQPQHF. Variable domain in full (rest from reference TRBV7-9 and TRBJ1-5): DTGVSQNPRHKITKRGQNVTFRCDPISEHNRLYWYRQTLGQGPEFLTYFQNEAQLEKSRLLSDRFSAERPKGSFSTLEIQRTEQGDSAMYLCASSPDGTVPNQPQHFGDGTRLSIL.

The chain is built from TRBV7-2 and TRBJ2-7; with no DNA, the TCRdb D assignment of TRBD1 cannot be verified. Germline CDR1 and CDR2: SGHTA and FQGNSA. The length of the CDR3 is 15 residues. CDR3 sequence: CASSFTGTAFLEQYF.

The V and J genes are TRBV27 and TRBJ1-5; no DNA is available, so the TRBD1 call from TCRdb remains unchecked. The germline gives CDR1 MNHEY, CDR2 SMNVEV (reference sequence). This CDR3 comprises 16 residues. The CDR3 spells CASSTGTGPPGQPQHF.

V usage is TRBV7-9 and J usage is TRBJ1-2. The germline CDR1 and CDR2 sequences are SEHNR and FQNEAQ (reference sequence). The CDR3 covers 16 residues. Here the CDR3 reads CASSLGGTQPSYGYTF.

The chain has TRBV5-1 and TRBJ2-2. The CDR3 is made up of 17 amino acids. The germline V gene encodes CDR1 SGHRS and CDR2 YFSETQ. The CDR3 is CASSLREVQSVTGELFF.

The V and J genes are TRBV5-5 and TRBJ2-3; TCRdb's D call, TRBD1, is unchecked because there is no DNA. The CDR3 runs 16 residues. Germline CDR1 is SGHKS and CDR2 is YYEKEE (reference sequence). The CDR3 spells CASSPGGRGETDTQYF.

This chain uses TRBV28 with TRBJ2-3; the TRBD1 assignment by TCRdb is unverifiable without DNA. The germline V gene has CDR1 MDHEN and CDR2 SYDVKM. The CDR3 consists of 14 residues. The CDR3 sequence: CASSPGAFLGTQYF.

The gene calls are TRBV5-4 and TRBJ1-2; the D call from TCRdb, TRBD1, cannot be confirmed without DNA. The CDR3 spans 15 residues. Germline-derived CDR1 and CDR2 are SGHNT and YYREEE (reference sequence). CDR3 sequence reads: CASSPGGRGDYGYTF.

V and J are TRBV20-1 and TRBJ2-4. The CDR3 loop spans 13 amino acids. Per germline, CDR1 DFQATT and CDR2 SNEGSKA (reference sequence). CDR3 loop: CSAGTPAKNIQYF.

The chain carries TRBV12-3 or TRBV12-4 and TRBJ1-4; TCRdb calls TRBD1, which cannot be checked without DNA. The CDR3 loop spans 14 amino acids. CDR3 amino acids: CASRNRATNEKLFF.

V is TRBV29-1 and J is TRBJ2-7; the TCRdb call, TRBD1, lacks DNA for checking. Germline loops: CDR1 SQVTM, CDR2 ANQGSEA. This CDR3 is 13 amino acids long. The CDR3 loop reads CSVGVPGSYEQYF.